Listed below are T cell receptor beta chains from one sample, sequenced in a study of beta chain features in type 1 diabetes. Profiled with immunoSEQ multiplex PCR; TCRdb holds only in-frame clones, not every one. The sample carries about 150,000 clones, roughly 11% recorded once. Sequenced material: central memory CD4+ T cells from blood. Receptor source: a man aged 18 to 29 in good health. CDR3s include the opening cysteine and the closing phenylalanine or tryptophan. The D gene is left open where the match is weak. For some rows the clone size is stated as once, few or many, or as a class when expanded; others skip it.

D gene: NA
J gene: TRBJ2-1
clone size: NA
CDR3 length: 15
V gene: TRBV5-1
CDR3 protein: CASSLGSSGYNEQFF
CDR3 DNA: TGCGCCAGCAGCTTGGGGTCGAGCGGGTACAATGAGCAGTTCTTC

D gene: NA
J gene: TRBJ2-1
clone size: few
CDR3 length: 14
V gene: TRBV27
CDR3 protein: CASMPPGGYNEQFF
CDR3 DNA: TGTGCCAGCATGCCGCCCGGTGGGTACAATGAGCAGTTCTTC

D gene: TRBD2
J gene: TRBJ2-4
clone size: NA
CDR3 length: 16
V gene: TRBV27
CDR3 protein: CASTPLAGIAKNIQYF
CDR3 DNA: TGTGCCAGCACCCCCCTAGCGGGTATAGCCAAAAACATTCAGTACTTC

D gene: NA
J gene: TRBJ1-5
clone size: many
CDR3 length: 13
V gene: TRBV7-3
CDR3 protein: CASSLTAFQPQHF
CDR3 DNA: TGTGCCAGCAGCTTAACGGCGTTTCAGCCCCAGCATTTT

D gene: TRBD2
J gene: TRBJ2-7
clone size: NA
CDR3 length: 15
V gene: TRBV27
CDR3 protein: CASSLKASGSGEQYF
CDR3 DNA: TGTGCCAGCAGTCTGAAGGCTAGCGGGAGTGGCGAGCAGTACTTC

D gene: NA
J gene: TRBJ1-5
clone size: NA
CDR3 length: 13
V gene: TRBV7-2
CDR3 protein: CASSLISIQPQHF
CDR3 DNA: TGTGCCAGCAGCTTGATCAGTATCCAGCCCCAGCATTTT

D gene: NA
J gene: TRBJ2-7
clone size: few
CDR3 length: 14
V gene: TRBV18
CDR3 protein: CASSPSLEVNEQYF
CDR3 DNA: TGTGCCAGCTCACCAAGTCTAGAAGTCAACGAGCAGTACTTC

D gene: NA
J gene: TRBJ1-1
clone size: NA
CDR3 length: 12
V gene: TRBV4-3
CDR3 protein: CASSRRNTEAFF
CDR3 DNA: TGCGCCAGCAGCCGAAGGAACACTGAAGCTTTCTTT

D gene: NA
J gene: TRBJ2-1
clone size: NA
CDR3 length: 16
V gene: TRBV28
CDR3 protein: CASSSRGGDLNNEQFF
CDR3 DNA: TGTGCCAGCAGCTCAAGGGGCGGCGACCTGAACAATGAGCAGTTCTTC

D gene: NA
J gene: TRBJ2-4
clone size: many
CDR3 length: 14
V gene: TRBV30
CDR3 protein: CAWSPGGGDDIQYF
CDR3 DNA: TGTGCCTGGAGTCCGGGCGGGGGCGATGACATTCAGTACTTC

D gene: NA
J gene: TRBJ2-5
clone size: few
CDR3 length: 13
V gene: TRBV7-2
CDR3 protein: CASTPGPWETQYF
CDR3 DNA: TGTGCCAGCACCCCGGGACCCTGGGAGACCCAGTACTTC

D gene: TRBD1
J gene: TRBJ1-4
clone size: NA
CDR3 length: 15
V gene: TRBV7-2
CDR3 protein: CASSLNGQGFEKLFF
CDR3 DNA: TGTGCCAGCAGCTTAAATGGACAGGGTTTTGAAAAACTGTTTTTT

D gene: NA
J gene: TRBJ1-2
clone size: few
CDR3 length: 13
V gene: TRBV7-9
CDR3 protein: CASSRDRFYGYTF
CDR3 DNA: TGTGCCAGCAGCCGTGACAGGTTCTATGGCTACACCTTC

D gene: NA
J gene: TRBJ2-4
clone size: NA
CDR3 length: 11
V gene: TRBV30
CDR3 protein: CAWSRGNIQYF
CDR3 DNA: TGTGCCTGGAGCCGGGGGAACATTCAGTACTTC

D gene: TRBD2
J gene: TRBJ2-1
clone size: NA
CDR3 length: 15
V gene: TRBV6-5
CDR3 protein: CASSILAAAYNEQFF
CDR3 DNA: TGTGCCAGCAGTATTCTAGCGGCAGCCTACAATGAGCAGTTCTTC

D gene: NA
J gene: TRBJ1-2
clone size: few
CDR3 length: 14
V gene: TRBV4-1
CDR3 protein: CASSLPGTTYGYTF
CDR3 DNA: TGCGCCAGCAGCCTGCCAGGGACTACATATGGCTACACCTTC

D gene: NA
J gene: TRBJ2-3
clone size: NA
CDR3 length: 12
V gene: TRBV29-1
CDR3 protein: CSVERGRDTQYF
CDR3 DNA: TGCAGCGTTGAAAGGGGTCGGGATACGCAGTATTTT

D gene: TRBD2
J gene: TRBJ2-7
clone size: few
CDR3 length: 20
V gene: TRBV10-3
CDR3 protein: CAIRPGLAGAPTGATYEQYF
CDR3 DNA: TGTGCCATCAGGCCGGGACTAGCGGGGGCCCCGACCGGGGCCACCTACGAGCAGTACTTC

D gene: NA
J gene: TRBJ1-1
clone size: few
CDR3 length: 12
V gene: TRBV29-1
CDR3 protein: CSVRRGSTEAFF
CDR3 DNA: TGCAGCGTTCGGAGGGGCAGCACTGAAGCTTTCTTT

D gene: NA
J gene: TRBJ1-2
clone size: NA
CDR3 length: 11
V gene: TRBV5-6
CDR3 protein: CASQAYKSYTF
CDR3 DNA: TGTGCCAGTCAAGCCTATAAGAGCTACACCTTC

D gene: TRBD2
J gene: TRBJ2-4
clone size: NA
CDR3 length: 17
V gene: TRBV11-2
CDR3 protein: CASSLTGGGAAKNIQYF
CDR3 DNA: TGTGCCAGCAGCTTAACTGGCGGGGGGGCAGCCAAAAACATTCAGTACTTC

D gene: NA
J gene: TRBJ1-5
clone size: NA
CDR3 length: 14
V gene: TRBV30
CDR3 protein: CAWSSLDGNQPQHF
CDR3 DNA: TGTGCCTGGAGTAGCCTGGATGGCAATCAGCCCCAGCATTTT

D gene: NA
J gene: TRBJ2-7
clone size: many
CDR3 length: 16
V gene: TRBV21-1
CDR3 protein: CASSKVSQGPRYEQYF
CDR3 DNA: TGTGCCAGCAGCAAAGTATCGCAGGGCCCTCGCTACGAGCAGTACTTC

D gene: NA
J gene: TRBJ1-5
clone size: NA
CDR3 length: 14
V gene: TRBV7-9
CDR3 protein: CASSGASSNQPQHF
CDR3 DNA: TGTGCCAGCAGCGGGGCCAGTAGCAATCAGCCCCAGCATTTT

D gene: TRBD1
J gene: TRBJ2-1
clone size: NA
CDR3 length: 16
V gene: TRBV10-3
CDR3 protein: CAISPQVRDRGNEQFF
CDR3 DNA: TGTGCCATCAGCCCACAAGTTCGGGACAGGGGCAATGAGCAGTTCTTC

D gene: NA
J gene: TRBJ2-7
clone size: few
CDR3 length: 17
V gene: TRBV19
CDR3 protein: CASSIDGGAASSYEQYF
CDR3 DNA: TGTGCCAGTAGTATAGATGGGGGAGCCGCTAGCTCCTACGAGCAGTACTTC

D gene: NA
J gene: TRBJ2-3
clone size: few
CDR3 length: 14
V gene: TRBV4-2
CDR3 protein: CASSQDRKTDTQYF
CDR3 DNA: TGTGCCAGCAGCCAAGACCGGAAGACAGATACGCAGTATTTT

D gene: NA
J gene: TRBJ2-3
clone size: few
CDR3 length: 13
V gene: TRBV6-5
CDR3 protein: CASSQREWDTQYF
CDR3 DNA: TGTGCCAGCAGTCAGAGGGAGTGGGATACGCAGTATTTT

D gene: NA
J gene: TRBJ2-5
clone size: NA
CDR3 length: 14
V gene: TRBV7-7
CDR3 protein: CASSPGPTQETQYF
CDR3 DNA: TGTGCTAGCAGCCCGGGACCCACGCAAGAGACCCAGTACTTC